The 20 T cell receptor beta chains listed next were all sequenced from one sample in a study of vaccination effects on CD4 cells after COVID-19. Their cognate antigens are unknown. ViraFEST used viral peptide pools to expand antigen-specific CD4+ T cells before sequencing. The authors isolated CD4+ T cells after ten to eleven days of culture. Either the BNT162b2 or mRNA-1273 vaccine was given to participants in two doses. Some clones are missing from TCRdb's copy, which holds only in-frame ones; the method was immunoSEQ multiplex PCR. The table shows some 35,000 clones, with about 80% occurring only once. This sample comprised CD4+ T cells from PBMCs cultured with HCoV-NL63 spike peptides, obtained after COVID-19 vaccination. The receptors shown here come from a human donor who received a COVID-19 vaccine. Some clones in this sample may be carry-over from other donors' samples.

The chain combines TRBV19 with TRBJ1-4; 9 bases are a match to TRBD1. V shed 6 bases, J shed 4 bases, and the junction held 6 bases outside the gene matches. Per germline, CDR1 LNHDA and CDR2 SQIVND (reference sequence). This CDR3 comprises 15 residues. CDR3 amino acids: CASSSDRGLNEKLFF. The CDR3 DNA reads as TGTGCCAGTAGCTCGGACAGGGGCCTTAATGAAAAACTGTTTTTT.

This sequence joins TRBV30 and TRBJ1-2, with D perhaps matching TRBD1 (5 bases). CDR3 size: 14 residues. CDR1 and CDR2 from the germline V gene are GTSNPN and SVGIG (reference sequence). V lost 0 bases and J lost 4, with 12 bases in between. CDR3 region: CAWSVWRGTYGYTF. DNA for the CDR3: TGTGCCTGGAGTGTATGGAGGGGCACCTATGGCTACACCTTC.

The V and J genes are TRBV6-1 and TRBJ1-2; 10 bases match TRBD1. This CDR3 is 17 amino acids long. V shed 4 bases and J 6 bases; nucleotides not matched to a gene: 14. The germline CDR1 and CDR2 sequences are MNHNS and SASEGT. The CDR3 loop reads CASSGQWGKTGGDGYTF. CDR3 nucleotides: TGTGCCAGCAGTGGACAGTGGGGGAAGACAGGGGGCGATGGCTACACCTTC.

The chain uses TRBV13 and TRBJ2-3; D may be TRBD2 (6 bases). V lost 4 bases, J lost 4 bases, and 15 bases lay in between. The CDR3 has 15 amino acids. From germline, CDR1 is PRHDT and CDR2 FYEKMQ (reference sequence). The chain's CDR3 is CASSSRARGSDTQYF. The CDR3 nucleotides are TGTGCCAGCAGCTCCCGGGCCCGGGGGTCAGATACGCAGTATTTT.

The chain employs TRBV27 and TRBJ2-5, with D tentatively TRBD2 (5 bases). The V gene lost 8 bases and the J gene lost 4 bases, with 17 bases spanning the gap. The CDR3 extends over 14 amino acids. CDR1 is MNHEY and CDR2 is SMNVEV in the germline V gene (reference sequence). In DNA, the CDR3 is TGTGCCAGCGGACCCCTGAGGGCGGGAGAGACCCAGTACTTC. Its protein is CASGPLRAGETQYF.

This clone was detected a few times. The chain links TRBV15 to TRBJ1-3; D call uncertain. Trimming took 1 base from V and 4 from J, leaving 8 bases between them. Germline V gives CDR1 LNHNV, CDR2 YYDKDF (reference sequence). This CDR3 has 14 residues. The CDR3, as DNA: TGTGCCACCAGCAGAGTGGGTCCCGGAAACACCATATATTTT. Its translation is CATSRVGPGNTIYF.

The chain links TRBV5-1 to TRBJ2-3; unclear D gene. Trimming pared 5 bases from V and 5 bases from J, leaving 9 bases between. Germline lookup yields CDR1 SGHRS and CDR2 YFSETQ. This CDR3 spans 12 amino acids. The DNA for the CDR3 is TGCGCCAGCAGAGAAAACAGAGATACGCAGTATTTT. Residues: CASRENRDTQYF. The full variable domain, its missing parts supplied by reference TRBV5-1 and TRBJ2-3, is KAGVTQTPRYLIKTRGQQVTLSCSPISGHRSVSWYQQTPGQGLQFLFEYFSETQRNKGNFPGRFSGRQFSNSRSEMNVSTLELGDSALYLCASRENRDTQYFGPGTRLTVL.

This clone was seen a single time. The rearrangement joins TRBV4-1 to TRBJ2-3; D perhaps matches TRBD1 (6 bases). Germline CDR1 and CDR2: MGHRA and YSYEKL. V gave up 2 bases and J gave up 2 bases, with 17 bases separating them. CDR3 length equals 17 residues. The CDR3 DNA follows: TGCGCCAGCAGCCAAATGCCTAACAGGGCTTTCACAGATACGCAGTATTTT. As protein: CASSQMPNRAFTDTQYF.

The chain has TRBV28 and TRBJ2-3; D gene unclear. Trimming pared 5 bases from V and 7 bases from J, leaving 10 bases between. In germline, CDR1 is MDHEN, CDR2 SYDVKM. The CDR3 length is 12 residues. The DNA of the CDR3 is TGTGCCAGCAGTACAACCGGCTATACGCAGTATTTT. Its translation: CASSTTGYTQYF.

The chain recombines TRBV4-1 with TRBJ1-2, with D unclear. The germline V and J ends were trimmed by 2 bases and 4 bases, with 14 bases remaining between them. The CDR3 loop spans 15 amino acids. The germline V gene encodes CDR1 MGHRA and CDR2 YSYEKL. In DNA, the CDR3 is TGCGCCAGCAGCCAACACTCCATCGGGGTCTATGGCTACACCTTC. Translation gives CASSQHSIGVYGYTF.

This clone came up a few times. This chain joins TRBV18 and TRBJ1-1; 9 bases fit TRBD1. The germline V gene has CDR1 KGHSH and CDR2 LQKENI. The CDR3 is made up of 15 amino acids. V lost 3 bases, J lost 0 bases, and 2 bases stayed unmatched. DNA for the CDR3: TGTGCCAGCTCACCGGGACAGGGAATGAACACTGAAGCTTTCTTT. It encodes CASSPGQGMNTEAFF.

The chain joins TRBV5-1 to TRBJ2-3, with TRBD2 matching 8 bases. Losses at the gene ends were 5 bases for V and 4 bases for J; bases not matched to a gene: 6. This CDR3 has 14 residues. CDR1 is SGHRS and CDR2 is YFSETQ in the germline V gene. CDR3 bases: TGCGCCAGCAGTTGGGGACTAGGTTCAGATACGCAGTATTTT. Residues: CASSWGLGSDTQYF. The whole variable domain, remainder taken from reference TRBV5-1 and TRBJ2-3, is KAGVTQTPRYLIKTRGQQVTLSCSPISGHRSVSWYQQTPGQGLQFLFEYFSETQRNKGNFPGRFSGRQFSNSRSEMNVSTLELGDSALYLCASSWGLGSDTQYFGPGTRLTVL.

CDR3 DNA: TGTGCCAGCAGCTTAGGGTTCGGGGACAGGGGAAAAGCTAACTATGGCTACACCTTC. Its protein is CASSLGFGDRGKANYGYTF. The chain couples TRBV7-3 to TRBJ1-2, with 10 bases lining up with TRBD1. The CDR3 is 19 residues long. Looked up from germline, CDR1 is SGHTA and CDR2 is FQGTGA. Trimming at V came to 2 bases and at J to 0 bases, leaving 12 bases not matched to a gene.

The chain recombines TRBV7-3 with TRBJ2-3; D is possibly TRBD2 (5 bases). Trimming stripped 1 base from V and 0 bases from J, with 11 bases between. CDR1 SGHTA and CDR2 FQGTGA come from the germline V gene. The CDR3 runs 16 residues. CDR3: CASSLRPDSSTDTQYF. The DNA of the CDR3 is TGTGCCAGCAGCTTAAGGCCGGACTCGAGCACAGATACGCAGTATTTT.

The sample holds one count of this clone. The chain combines TRBV20-1 with TRBJ1-1, with D maybe TRBD1 (5 bases). Germline values: CDR1 DFQATT, CDR2 SNEGSKA (reference sequence). The CDR3 is 11 residues long. Trimming cost V 6 bases and J 8 bases, with 13 bases left between them. The CDR3 sequence is CSAPRGQEAFF. CDR3 nucleotide sequence: TGCAGTGCACCCCGGGGCCAGGAAGCTTTCTTT.

The chain uses TRBV5-1 and TRBJ1-4, with TRBD1 matching 7 bases. CDR1 and CDR2 (germline): SGHRS, YFSETQ. Losses at the gene ends were 4 bases for V and 0 bases for J; bases not matched to a gene: 6. This CDR3 spans 16 amino acids. The chain's CDR3 is CASSGGGTATNEKLFF. DNA of the CDR3: TGCGCCAGCAGCGGTGGCGGGACAGCAACTAATGAAAAACTGTTTTTT. The whole variable domain, remainder taken from reference TRBV5-1 and TRBJ1-4, is KAGVTQTPRYLIKTRGQQVTLSCSPISGHRSVSWYQQTPGQGLQFLFEYFSETQRNKGNFPGRFSGRQFSNSRSEMNVSTLELGDSALYLCASSGGGTATNEKLFFGSGTQLSVL.

This chain links TRBV12-5 with TRBJ2-1; either TRBD1 or TRBD2 may fit D (6 bases each). This CDR3 spans 14 amino acids. Trimming left V 4 bases short and J 7 bases short, with 14 bases between. Germline-derived CDR1 and CDR2 are LGHNT and FRNRAP. The CDR3 loop is CASGSGGSRNEQFF. In DNA, the CDR3 is TGTGCTAGTGGTTCCGGGGGCTCTAGAAATGAGCAGTTCTTC.

This chain connects TRBV10-2 to TRBJ1-2; D call uncertain. The CDR3 has 12 residues. Germline V lookup: CDR1 WSHSY, CDR2 SAAADI. The V end was cut by 2 bases, the J end by 5 bases, with 6 bases between. The CDR3 sequence: CASSEGRYGYTF. The DNA of the CDR3 is TGCGCCAGCAGTGAGGGCAGGTATGGCTACACCTTC.

In this sample, this clone turned up a few times. The rearrangement uses TRBV2 and TRBJ1-5; no firm D call. Trimming shortened V by 7 bases and J by 4 bases, and 14 bases separated the two germline ends. The CDR3 is made up of 14 amino acids. The germline CDR1 and CDR2 sequences are SNHLY and FYNNEI. CDR3 residues: CASTRGMENQPQHF. CDR3 nucleotides: TGTGCCAGCACGCGGGGAATGGAGAATCAGCCCCAGCATTTT.

This sequence joins TRBV12-3 or TRBV12-4 and TRBJ2-5, with 8 bases that match TRBD1. The CDR3 covers 13 residues. J was trimmed by 5 bases and V by 5 bases; bases with no gene match: 4. The DNA of the CDR3 is TGTGCCAGCAGTATGGACAGGGTTGAGACCCAGTACTTC. It encodes CASSMDRVETQYF.